The sequence of this T cell receptor beta chain was determined in a study of blood T cells in healthy people across ages. A second PCR, run for roughly 7 to 12 cycles, used a sample-barcoded 5' primer plus a J-beta primer mix. TCRdb fed the 5' RACE reads into MiXCR, producing one record per CDR3 protein. The table includes some 780,000 distinct CDR3 sequences, just over 55% detected once. The sequencing sample was made of blood. This TCR was sampled from a man aged 40-55 years in good health.

DNA for the CDR3: TGTGCCAGCAGGGCCCCCGGGGAAGAGACCCAGTACTTC. The encoded protein is CASRAPGEETQYF. The chain combines TRBV9 with TRBJ2-5, with D maybe TRBD2 (5 bases). The CDR3 runs 13 residues. Trimming left V 5 bases short and J 3 bases short, with 11 bases between. CDR1 and CDR2 from the germline V gene are SGDLS and YYNGEE.